The subject of this entry is one TCR beta chain. Antigen: not known. The source of the sample is a study of shared clonotypes between healthy human individuals. Study results and limitations: Deeper or shallower sequencing was expected to change how clonotypes are shared among donors. With a few donors compared, approximately 5% of naive CD4 clonotypes were shared.

The investigators split CD4+ cells into a CD45RA+ naive subset and a CD45RA-negative memory subset. Libraries were prepared by immunoSEQ multiplex PCR; TCRdb keeps only in-frame clonotypes and omits some of them. The data show under 2.5 million clones, 85% to 95% seen once. This clonotype originated in a young man in good health. Some clones in this sample may be carry-over from other donors' samples. Source material: naive CD4+ T cells from PBMCs. Subset specified: CD45RA+ positively selected.

The CDR3 loop is CASSFLGGRYETQYF. The DNA of the CDR3 is TGTGCCAGCAGCTTCCTAGGGGGACGGTACGAGACCCAGTACTTC. The chain links TRBV5-5 to TRBJ2-5; D may be TRBD1 (6 bases). The CDR3 totals 15 residues. The germline V gene encodes CDR1 SGHKS and CDR2 YYEKEE (reference sequence). Trimming took off 2 bases at V and 5 bases at J, with 16 bases between the two ends.